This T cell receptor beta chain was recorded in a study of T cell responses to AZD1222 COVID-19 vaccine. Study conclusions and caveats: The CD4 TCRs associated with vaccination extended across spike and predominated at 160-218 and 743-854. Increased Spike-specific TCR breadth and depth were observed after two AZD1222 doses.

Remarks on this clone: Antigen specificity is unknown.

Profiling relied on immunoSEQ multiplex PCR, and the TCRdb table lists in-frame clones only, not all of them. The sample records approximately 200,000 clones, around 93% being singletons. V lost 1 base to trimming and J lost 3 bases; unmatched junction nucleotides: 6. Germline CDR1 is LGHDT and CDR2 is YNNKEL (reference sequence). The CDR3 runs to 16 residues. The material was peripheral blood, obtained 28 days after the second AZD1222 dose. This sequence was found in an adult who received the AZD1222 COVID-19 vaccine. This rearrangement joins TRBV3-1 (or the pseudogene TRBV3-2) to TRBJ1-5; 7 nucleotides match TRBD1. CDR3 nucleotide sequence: TGTGCCAGCAGCCAAGGATCGGGACAGAACAATCAGCCCCAGCATTTT. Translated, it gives CASSQGSGQNNQPQHF.